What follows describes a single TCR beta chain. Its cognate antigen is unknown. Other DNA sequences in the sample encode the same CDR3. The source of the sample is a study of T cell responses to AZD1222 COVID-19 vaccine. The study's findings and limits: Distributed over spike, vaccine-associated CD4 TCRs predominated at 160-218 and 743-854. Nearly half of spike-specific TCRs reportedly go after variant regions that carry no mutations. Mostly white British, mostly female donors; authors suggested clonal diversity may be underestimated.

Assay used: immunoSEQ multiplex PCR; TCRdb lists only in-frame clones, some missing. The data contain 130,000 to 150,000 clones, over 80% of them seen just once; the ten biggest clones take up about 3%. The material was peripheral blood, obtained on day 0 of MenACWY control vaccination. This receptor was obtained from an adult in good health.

The DNA of the CDR3 is TGTGCCAGCAGTCCAGGGCCAGGGTACGAGCAGTACTTC. As protein: CASSPGPGYEQYF. The V and J genes are TRBV27 and TRBJ2-7; TRBD1 might be the D (5 bases). The V gene lost 5 bases and the J gene lost 4 bases, with 12 bases spanning the gap. CDR1 and CDR2 (germline): MNHEY, SMNVEV (reference sequence). The CDR3 consists of 13 residues.